This TCR beta chain appears in the sequencing data of a study of blood T cell repertoires in COVID-19. As for the study in general: Whether acute or convalescent, the COVID-19 samples came from the United States, Italy and Spain. PBMCs, B-cell-depleted T cells, or T cells provided the cDNA or gDNA that made up the material.

How the authors handled the data: Estimation of nucleated cell counts was performed using reference gene primer amplification. Repertoires were generated with immunoSEQ multiplex PCR, while TCRdb's copy carries only in-frame clones and drops some. D and trimming come from the DNA, and the V and J calls and clone size come from that table. The sample holds about 60,000 clones, 90% seen once. The germline V gene has CDR1 KGHSH and CDR2 LQKENI. After removal of 6 bases from V and 4 bases from J, the junction contained 4 bases not matched to a gene. This CDR3 has 14 amino acids. The receptor was derived from a man in his 60s with active COVID-19. Sequencing was performed on peripheral blood. This sequence joins TRBV18 and TRBJ1-5; 9 bases align to TRBD1. The CDR3 nucleotides read TGTGCCAGCTCCCGGGACAGGGCAAATCAGCCCCAGCATTTT. This translates into CASSRDRANQPQHF.